The present TCR beta chain was sequenced within a study of tumor-infiltrating lymphocytes in primary liver carcinoma. The study, taken as a whole, reports: Only about 7-24% of top clones were detected in each of the five tumor regions. Tumor top-250-clone fraction significantly exceeded that of blood (p = 0.039).

A constant-region primer primed TCR beta cDNA synthesis from roughly 500 ng of total RNA. For TCR beta, libraries were produced by three nested multiplex PCR rounds using slightly modified ARM-PCR. The first two PCR rounds, around 11 cycles each, used TRBV1-TRBV30 forward primers and a C-beta reverse primer. TCRdb reanalysed the multiplex PCR reads using MiXCR and keeps one entry per CDR3 protein. The sample yields 100,000 to 150,000 distinct CDR3 sequences, around 64% seen once. There are 18 residues in the CDR3. CDR1 MDHEN and CDR2 SYDVKM come from the germline V gene. V lost 9 bases, J lost 0 bases, and 13 bases stayed unmatched. This clonotype has more than one count but fewer than ten. As yet, its antigen is unknown. From unsorted bulk tissue weighing roughly 18-30 mg, DNA and RNA were co-extracted. Through surgical resection, the patients' primary liver carcinoma was treated.

Source material: liver tumor tissue from sampling region 3. Stated subset: tumor region T3, left-lateral pole. The genes are TRBV28 and TRBJ2-1; 11 bases line up with TRBD2. This sequence originates from a woman between 55 and 75 years old with primary liver carcinoma and hepatitis B virus infection. CDR3 bases: TGTGCCAGTTGGGGGACTAGCGGCTCTCTAAGCTCCTACAATGAGCAGTTCTTC. Translating it yields CASWGTSGSLSSYNEQFF.